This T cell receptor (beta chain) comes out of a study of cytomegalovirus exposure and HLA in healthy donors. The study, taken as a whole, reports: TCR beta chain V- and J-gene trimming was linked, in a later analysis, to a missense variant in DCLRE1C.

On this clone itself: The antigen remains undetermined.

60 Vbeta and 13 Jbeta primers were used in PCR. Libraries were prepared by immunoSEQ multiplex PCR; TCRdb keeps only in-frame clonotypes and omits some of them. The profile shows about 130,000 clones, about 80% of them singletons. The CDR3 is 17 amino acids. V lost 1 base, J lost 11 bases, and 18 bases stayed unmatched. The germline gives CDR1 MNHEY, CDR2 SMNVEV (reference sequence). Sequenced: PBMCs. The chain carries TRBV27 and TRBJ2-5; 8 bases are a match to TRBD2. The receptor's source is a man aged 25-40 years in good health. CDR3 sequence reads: CASSLYAGGTRTGEQYF. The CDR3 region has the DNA TGTGCCAGCAGTTTATACGCGGGGGGCACACGTACGGGGGAGCAGTACTTC.